Each of the 8 T cell receptor beta chains below was sequenced from the same sample in a study of blood T cells in healthy people across ages. Alongside a J-beta primer mix, a sample-barcoded 5' primer served in a second PCR lasting about 7 to 11 cycles. Using its own MiXCR run on the 5' RACE reads, TCRdb lists one record per CDR3 protein. The profile shows approximately 1.5 million distinct CDR3 sequences, about 35% of them singletons. The material sequenced was blood. The source is a woman in her twenties or thirties in good health.

The V gene is TRBV3-1, the J gene TRBJ1-2, with D possibly being TRBD1 (5 bases). This CDR3 region has 13 residues. The germline V gene encodes CDR1 LGHDT and CDR2 YNNKEL (reference sequence). Trimming stripped 1 base from V and 6 bases from J, with 9 bases between. The CDR3 sequence is CASSQVRDHGYTF. The CDR3 coding sequence is TGTGCCAGCAGCCAAGTCAGGGATCATGGCTACACCTTC.

This clonotype was observed once. This chain links TRBV19 with TRBJ2-1, with 7 positions matching TRBD2. Germline CDR1 LNHDA, CDR2 SQIVND (reference sequence). There are 11 residues in the CDR3. V shed 5 bases, J shed 12 bases, and the junction held 4 bases outside the gene matches. Here the CDR3 reads CASSFSGLQFF. CDR3 in DNA: TGTGCCAGTAGTTTTAGCGGGTTGCAGTTCTTC. The full variable domain, completed using reference TRBV19 and TRBJ2-1, is DGGITQSPKYLFRKEGQNVTLSCEQNLNHDAMYWYRQDPGQGLRLIYYSQIVNDFQKGDIAEGYSVSREKKESFPLTVTSAQKNPTAFYLCASSFSGLQFFGPGTRLTVL.

This sequence joins TRBV14 and TRBJ1-4; 12 nucleotides agree with TRBD1. After removal of 4 bases from V and 16 bases from J, the junction contained 10 bases not matched to a gene. Germline V lookup: CDR1 SGHDN, CDR2 FVKESK. This CDR3 region has 14 residues. The CDR3 sequence: CASSRRDRGHGPFF. CDR3 DNA sequence: TGTGCCAGCAGCCGCCGGGACAGGGGGCATGGACCGTTTTTT.

This clonotype was seen only a few times. The chain has TRBV20-1 and TRBJ1-6, with 8 bases aligning to TRBD1. J gave up 6 bases and V 6 bases, and 7 bases lay outside the gene matches. Germline values: CDR1 DFQATT, CDR2 SNEGSKA (reference sequence). This CDR3 is built from 14 residues. The CDR3 reads CSAPIQGANSPLHF. CDR3 DNA: TGCAGTGCCCCCATCCAGGGGGCTAATTCACCCCTCCACTTT.

Remarks on this clonotype: A much larger clone sits a single nucleotide away, making a read error possible. The chain has TRBV9 and TRBJ1-5, with a possible D match to TRBD1 (5 bases). CDR3 length: 13 amino acids. The germline V and J ends were trimmed by 3 bases and 5 bases, with 9 bases remaining between them. Per the germline V gene, CDR1 is SGDLS and CDR2 is YYNGEE. The CDR3: CASSGGGDQPQHF. The CDR3 region has the DNA TGTGCCAGCAGCGGCGGGGGGGATCAGCCCCAGCATTTT.

The chain combines TRBV7-6 with TRBJ2-1; no clear D gene. Trimming pared 1 base from V and 6 bases from J, leaving 10 bases between. The CDR3 contains 14 residues. Germline CDR1 SGHVS, CDR2 FNYEAQ. Here the CDR3 reads CASSLGSESNEQFF. The CDR3 DNA is TGTGCCAGCAGCTTAGGGTCGGAAAGCAATGAGCAGTTCTTC. The whole variable domain, filled in from reference TRBV7-6 and TRBJ2-1, reads GAGVSQSPRYKVTKRGQDVALRCDPISGHVSLYWYRQALGQGPEFLTYFNYEAQQDKSGLPNDRFSAERPEGSISTLTIQRTEQRDSAMYRCASSLGSESNEQFFGPGTRLTVL.

This clonotype appeared a few times. This rearrangement joins TRBV20-1 to TRBJ1-1; D uncertain. V was pared by 1 base and J by 8 bases, with 17 bases between. Germline values: CDR1 DFQATT, CDR2 SNEGSKA (reference sequence). CDR3 size: 14 residues. The DNA for the CDR3 is TGCAGTGCTAGAGGAGACACGGCTATACGAGAAGCTTTCTTT. This translates into CSARGDTAIREAFF.

Only a few counts were recorded for this clonotype. This chain connects TRBV3-1 to TRBJ2-4; D gene unclear. Germline CDR1 LGHDT, CDR2 YNNKEL (reference sequence). CDR3 length equals 14 residues. Trimming stripped 2 bases from V and 5 bases from J, with 10 bases between. The CDR3 is CASSQLGPENIQYF. The CDR3 bases are TGTGCCAGCAGCCAACTAGGGCCCGAAAACATTCAGTACTTC.